Shown below are 31 T cell receptor beta chains from a single sample sequenced in a study of CD8 T cells in ankylosing spondylitis. Findings and limits, study-wide: A TCR beta motif of eight highly homologous variants appeared characteristic of ankylosing spondylitis blood.

TCRdb reprocessed the 5' RACE reads via MiXCR and lists one record per CDR3 protein. This sample yields about 750,000 distinct CDR3 sequences, of which roughly 19% are seen a single time; 15% to 20% belongs to the top ten. Their cognate antigens are unknown. The sample was blood, either unsorted or a sorted T cell fraction (not recorded which). These receptors came from a male donor with ankylosing spondylitis.

This clonotype was recorded a few times. This chain links TRBV29-1 with TRBJ1-1; 8 bases are shared with TRBD1. Trimming at V came to 7 bases and at J to 1 base, leaving 5 bases not matched to a gene. The germline CDR1 and CDR2 sequences are SQVTM and ANQGSEA. The CDR3 is 13 amino acids. The CDR3 loop is CSDRQGPNTEAFF. The CDR3 nucleotides are TGCAGCGACAGACAGGGGCCGAACACTGAAGCTTTCTTT. The full variable domain, in which reference TRBV29-1 and TRBJ1-1 provide the parts outside the CDR3, is SAVISQKPSRDICQRGTSLTIQCQVDSQVTMMFWYRQQPGQSLTLIATANQGSEATYESGFVIDKFPISRPNLTFSTLTVSNMSPEDSSIYLCSDRQGPNTEAFFGQGTRLTVV.

About this clonotype: The junction and the germline gene differ at one end; a read error may be behind it. The genes are TRBV4-1 and TRBJ2-7; the match to TRBD1 covers 7 bases. Germline assignment: CDR1 MGHRA and CDR2 YSYEKL. CDR3 length: 13 residues. The CDR3 nucleotides read TGCTCCAGCAGCCAAGGGGGCCGGGACGAGCAGTACTTC. This sequence encodes CSSSQGGRDEQYF.

The chain links TRBV6-5 to TRBJ1-2, with no clear D. The V and J ends lost 3 bases and 4 bases respectively, with 9 bases between them. Germline-derived CDR1 and CDR2 are MNHEY and SVGAGI. CDR3 length equals 13 residues. The CDR3 region is CASSYGMGYGYTF. In DNA form, the CDR3 reads TGTGCCAGCAGTTATGGGATGGGCTATGGCTACACCTTC.

The V call is TRBV20-1, the J call TRBJ1-1, with D possibly TRBD1 on 5 matching bases. V was trimmed by 3 bases and J by 10 bases, leaving 15 bases between them. This CDR3 spans 12 amino acids. CDR1 and CDR2 from the germline V gene are DFQATT and SNEGSKA (reference sequence). The CDR3 is CSARGTRPGAFF. The CDR3 DNA sequence: TGCAGTGCTAGGGGGACCCGGCCAGGAGCTTTCTTT.

The genes are TRBV18 and TRBJ2-7; D remains unclear. Germline assignment: CDR1 KGHSH and CDR2 LQKENI. V was cut by 2 bases and J by 0 bases, with 11 bases left in between. The CDR3 is 15 amino acids. The CDR3 DNA follows: TGTGCCAGCTCACCAATCGGGCCGATCTCCTACGAGCAGTACTTC. Amino acids: CASSPIGPISYEQYF.

This clonotype has just a few counts. This chain uses TRBV28 with TRBJ2-7, with TRBD1 as a possible D gene (7 bases). This CDR3 has 14 amino acids. Trimming removed 7 bases from V and 6 bases from J, with 19 bases in between. Per germline, CDR1 MDHEN and CDR2 SYDVKM. In nucleotides, the CDR3 is TGTGCCAGCACCCAAGGAGGGGGCTACGTCGAGCAGTACTTC. Its translation: CASTQGGGYVEQYF.

This clonotype was observed a handful of times. V usage is TRBV5-1 and J usage is TRBJ1-2; D unclear. CDR1 is SGHRS and CDR2 is YFSETQ in the germline V gene. V lost 0 bases and J 3 bases, leaving 9 bases between the germline ends. The CDR3 is 14 amino acids. For the CDR3, the DNA is TGCGCCAGCAGCTTGGCCGGGAGCGACTATGGCTACACCTTC. This gives the protein CASSLAGSDYGYTF.

The table lists this clonotype with a few counts. The DNA for the CDR3 is TGTGCCAGCAGTTCGGACACCTATACGCAGTATTTT. This translates into CASSSDTYTQYF. This sequence joins TRBV28 and TRBJ2-3, with D perhaps matching TRBD1 (5 bases). CDR3 size: 12 residues. Trimming left V 4 bases short and J 7 bases short, with 9 bases between. Germline loops: CDR1 MDHEN, CDR2 SYDVKM.

This chain links TRBV5-1 with TRBJ1-4; weak D call: TRBD1 (5 bases). Per the germline V gene, CDR1 is SGHRS and CDR2 is YFSETQ. Trimming shortened V by 4 bases and J by 8 bases, and 15 bases separated the two germline ends. The CDR3 extends over 14 amino acids. CDR3 sequence reads: CASSEGRLGEKLFF. CDR3 sequence (DNA): TGCGCCAGCAGCGAGGGACGATTAGGGGAAAAACTGTTTTTT.

This clonotype was found a few times. This chain connects TRBV6-1 to TRBJ2-1; the D gene is possibly TRBD2 (6 bases). Trimming removed 5 bases at V and 7 bases at J, with 12 bases between. The germline gives CDR1 MNHNS, CDR2 SASEGT. The length of the CDR3 is 13 residues. The CDR3 DNA reads TGTGCCAGCAGTCTGACTAGTCGGAATGAGCAGTTCTTC. Translating gives CASSLTSRNEQFF.

The chain recombines TRBV6-5 with TRBJ1-1; tentatively, D is TRBD1 (5 bases). V was pared by 1 base and J by 9 bases, with 18 bases between. The CDR3 is made up of 15 amino acids. The germline CDR1 and CDR2 sequences are MNHEY and SVGAGI. The CDR3: CASSYWGPSQDKAFF. The DNA for the CDR3 is TGTGCCAGCAGTTACTGGGGACCGTCTCAGGACAAAGCTTTCTTT.

V and J are TRBV5-5 and TRBJ2-7; D unresolved. The V end lost 6 bases, the J end lost 0 bases, and 13 bases lay between the germline ends. This CDR3 is built from 14 residues. Germline loops: CDR1 SGHKS, CDR2 YYEKEE (reference sequence). The CDR3 region has the DNA TGTGCCAGCACCGCCTTTGCCCTCTCCTACGAGCAGTACTTC. Residues: CASTAFALSYEQYF.

This clonotype turned up a few times. A read error may account for a junction end that differs from germline. J is TRBJ1-2 and V is TRBV20-1; 7 bases are a match to TRBD1. The CDR3 has 13 residues. Germline CDR1 DFQATT, CDR2 SNEGSKA (reference sequence). The CDR3 here is CSAGDRVPYGYTF. The CDR3 coding sequence is TGCAGTGCTGGAGACAGGGTGCCCTATGGCTACACCTTC.

There are a few counts of this clonotype. The chain recombines TRBV12-5 with TRBJ1-1; no definite D call. In germline, CDR1 is LGHNT, CDR2 FRNRAP. The ends were cut back, 7 bases at V and 4 bases at J, with 13 bases in the middle. This CDR3 has 13 amino acids. The CDR3 loop reads CASAYGEGTEAFF. CDR3 DNA sequence: TGTGCTAGTGCCTATGGGGAGGGCACTGAAGCTTTCTTT.

This clonotype was found a few times. This chain joins TRBV7-9 and TRBJ2-1, with D possibly being TRBD1 or TRBD2 (5 bases each). Between the trimmed V and J ends, which lost 1 base and 7 bases, there was a span of 11 bases. Germline V gives CDR1 SEHNR, CDR2 FQNEAQ (reference sequence). The CDR3 loop spans 14 amino acids. The CDR3 nucleotides read TGTGCCAGCAGCTTAGTGGGGGTGCGTAATGAGCAGTTCTTC. As protein: CASSLVGVRNEQFF. Complete variable domain (other parts from reference TRBV7-9 and TRBJ2-1): DTGVSQNPRHKITKRGQNVTFRCDPISEHNRLYWYRQTLGQGPEFLTYFQNEAQLEKSRLLSDRFSAERPKGSFSTLEIQRTEQGDSAMYLCASSLVGVRNEQFFGPGTRLTVL.

This clonotype has a handful of counts. V usage is TRBV20-1 and J usage is TRBJ2-5; a possible D gene is TRBD2 (5 bases). Germline lookup yields CDR1 DFQATT and CDR2 SNEGSKA (reference sequence). The ends were cut back, 4 bases at V and 5 bases at J, with 20 bases in the middle. This CDR3 has 15 amino acids. The CDR3 DNA follows: TGCAGTGCTATCGGAGGTAACCGGAGGTCGGAGACCCAGTACTTC. The encoded protein is CSAIGGNRRSETQYF.

The rearrangement uses TRBV4-3 and TRBJ2-7, with 13 bases identical to TRBD2. V was clipped by 3 bases and J by 3 bases; unmatched bases: 5. Germline-derived CDR1 and CDR2 are LGHNA and YSLEER. The CDR3 spans 16 residues. CDR3 coding DNA: TGCGCCAGCAGCCAGGCTTGGACTAGCGGGAGCTACGAGCAGTACTTC. Translating gives CASSQAWTSGSYEQYF.

This clonotype was counted ten times or more. V and J are TRBV5-1 and TRBJ2-7; TRBD2 is a possible D gene (5 bases). The germline V gene encodes CDR1 SGHRS and CDR2 YFSETQ. With 4 bases removed from V and 2 bases from J, the gap between germline ends came to 16 bases. The CDR3 is made up of 15 amino acids. CDR3 coding DNA: TGCGCCAGCAGCCCCGGTGACACGGGAACCTACGAGCAGTACTTC. Protein: CASSPGDTGTYEQYF.

J is TRBJ1-5 and V is TRBV2; D gene uncertain. V lost 2 bases and J 2 bases, leaving 10 bases between the germline ends. This CDR3 spans 15 amino acids. Germline lookup yields CDR1 SNHLY and CDR2 FYNNEI. CDR3 sequence reads: CASSEHSRGNQPQHF. CDR3 DNA sequence: TGTGCCAGCAGTGAACACTCGAGGGGCAATCAGCCCCAGCATTTT.

This clonotype turned up a few times. This chain joins TRBV29-1 and TRBJ2-1; 7 nucleotides line up with TRBD2. The CDR3 extends over 15 amino acids. CDR1 is SQVTM and CDR2 is ANQGSEA in the germline V gene. The junction had 6 bases not matched to a gene; V was cut back by 4 bases and J by 0 bases. The CDR3 spells CSVVGGSSSYNEQFF. The CDR3 region has the DNA TGCAGCGTTGTGGGGGGGTCAAGCTCCTACAATGAGCAGTTCTTC.

This clonotype has more than one count but fewer than ten. The chain recombines TRBV3-1 with TRBJ2-3; D perhaps matches TRBD1 (6 bases). The CDR3 is 13 amino acids. Germline lookup yields CDR1 LGHDT and CDR2 YNNKEL (reference sequence). Trimming cost V 6 bases and J 0 bases, with 7 bases left between them. The DNA for the CDR3 is TGTGCCAGCAGGGGACATAGCACAGATACGCAGTATTTT. Its protein product is CASRGHSTDTQYF.

This rearrangement joins TRBV12-3 or TRBV12-4 to TRBJ1-1; the match to TRBD1 covers 9 bases. The CDR3 runs 14 residues. V dropped 7 bases and J dropped 1; count of bases not matched to a gene: 4. In DNA form, the CDR3 reads TGTGCCAGCAATACAGGGGGCTGGAACACTGAAGCTTTCTTT. This codes for CASNTGGWNTEAFF.

A few counts support this clonotype. The rearrangement uses TRBV30 and TRBJ2-3; D remains ambiguous. Germline CDR1 and CDR2: GTSNPN and SVGIG (reference sequence). The germline V and J ends were trimmed by 1 base and 2 bases, with 4 bases remaining between them. The CDR3 has 12 residues. Here the CDR3 reads CAWSDYTDTQYF. In DNA form, the CDR3 reads TGTGCCTGGAGTGACTACACAGATACGCAGTATTTT.

The chain is built from TRBV7-9 and TRBJ2-1; TRBD2 aligns across 7 bases. J gave up 1 base and V 9 bases, and 9 bases lay outside the gene matches. CDR1 is SEHNR and CDR2 is FQNEAQ in the germline V gene (reference sequence). This CDR3 contains 15 residues. CDR3 sequence: CASERLASSYNEQFF. The DNA for the CDR3 is TGTGCCAGTGAAAGACTAGCTAGTTCCTACAATGAGCAGTTCTTC.

This clonotype has just a few counts. The chain joins TRBV5-1 to TRBJ2-1, with D unclear. CDR1 is SGHRS, CDR2 YFSETQ, per germline. The CDR3 sequence is 14 residues long. Trimming cost V 0 bases and J 5 bases, with 9 bases left between them. CDR3 residues: CASSLGASHNEQFF. The CDR3 region has the DNA TGCGCCAGCAGCTTGGGGGCCTCACACAATGAGCAGTTCTTC.

V is TRBV24-1 and J is TRBJ2-1; D might be TRBD2 (6 bases). Germline CDR1 and CDR2: KGHDR and SFDVKD. The CDR3 length is 15 residues. The V gene lost 3 bases and the J gene lost 5 bases, with 13 bases spanning the gap. The CDR3 sequence is CATSDPQRVHNEQFF. In DNA form, the CDR3 reads TGTGCCACCAGTGATCCCCAGCGGGTTCACAATGAGCAGTTCTTC.

This clonotype was seen more than once but under ten times. The CDR3 loop reads CAISEPTGGAEAFF. For the CDR3, the DNA is TGTGCCATCAGTGAGCCCACAGGGGGCGCTGAAGCTTTCTTT. The chain couples TRBV10-3 to TRBJ1-1, with 9 positions matching TRBD1. Trimming took 2 bases from V and 6 from J; bases not matched to a gene: 4. This CDR3 spans 14 amino acids. Per the germline V gene, CDR1 is ENHRY and CDR2 is SYGVKD.

The gene calls are TRBV3-1 and TRBJ1-5, with TRBD1 matching over 7 bases. Germline CDR1 reads LGHDT; CDR2 reads YNNKEL (reference sequence). This CDR3 has 15 amino acids. V lost 1 base and J lost 4; bases outside the gene matches: 4. The CDR3, as DNA: TGTGCCAGCAGCCAAGGCTCGGGACAGAATCAGCCCCAGCATTTT. Translating it yields CASSQGSGQNQPQHF.

The V gene is TRBV4-1, the J gene TRBJ1-5; D remains ambiguous. The V end was cut by 1 base, the J end by 3 bases, with 10 bases between. CDR1 and CDR2 from the germline V gene are MGHRA and YSYEKL. The length of the CDR3 is 15 residues. CDR3 in amino acids: CASSQVGGDNQPQHF. CDR3 in DNA: TGCGCCAGCAGCCAAGTTGGCGGAGACAATCAGCCCCAGCATTTT.

This clonotype has a count of ten or more. The chain combines TRBV4-2 with TRBJ1-5; D gene unclear. The CDR3 length is 12 residues. Trimming cost V 6 bases and J 1 base, with 4 bases left between them. Per germline, CDR1 LGHNA and CDR2 YNFKEQ. The CDR3 nucleotides read TGTGCCAGCAGTGACAGCAATCAGCCCCAGCATTTT. Translated: CASSDSNQPQHF.

This clonotype was seen a few times. This sequence joins TRBV5-1 and TRBJ1-6; 9 nucleotides line up with TRBD1. Trimming took 4 bases from V and 9 from J; bases not matched to a gene: 5. Germline V gene lookup returns CDR1 SGHRS and CDR2 YFSETQ. The CDR3 runs to 14 residues. The CDR3 loop is CASSAGTGISPLHF. The DNA for the CDR3 is TGCGCCAGCAGCGCCGGGACAGGGATTTCACCCCTCCACTTT.